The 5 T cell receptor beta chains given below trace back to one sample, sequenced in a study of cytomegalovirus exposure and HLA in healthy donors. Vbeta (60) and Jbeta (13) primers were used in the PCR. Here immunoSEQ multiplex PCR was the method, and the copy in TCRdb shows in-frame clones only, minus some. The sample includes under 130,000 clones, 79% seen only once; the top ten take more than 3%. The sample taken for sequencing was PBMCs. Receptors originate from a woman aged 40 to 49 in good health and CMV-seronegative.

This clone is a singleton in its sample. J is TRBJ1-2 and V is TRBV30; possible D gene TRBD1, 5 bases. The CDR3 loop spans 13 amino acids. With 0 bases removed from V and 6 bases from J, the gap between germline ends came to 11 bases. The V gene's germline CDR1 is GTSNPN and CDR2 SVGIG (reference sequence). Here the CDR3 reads CAWSVLSTDGYTF. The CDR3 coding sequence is TGTGCCTGGAGTGTACTGTCGACAGATGGCTACACCTTC.

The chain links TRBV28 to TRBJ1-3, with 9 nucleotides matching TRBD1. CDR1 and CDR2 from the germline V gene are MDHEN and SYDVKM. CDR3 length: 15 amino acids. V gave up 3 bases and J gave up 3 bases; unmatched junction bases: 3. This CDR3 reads CASSFTGGFGNTIYF. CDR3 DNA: TGTGCCAGCAGTTTTACAGGGGGCTTTGGAAACACCATATATTTT.

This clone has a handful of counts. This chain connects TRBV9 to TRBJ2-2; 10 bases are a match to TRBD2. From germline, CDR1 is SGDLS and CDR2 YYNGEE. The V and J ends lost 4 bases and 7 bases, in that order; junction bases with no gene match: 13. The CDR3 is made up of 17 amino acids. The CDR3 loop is CASSSSSGRARGGELFF. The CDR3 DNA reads TGTGCCAGCAGCTCGAGCAGCGGGAGGGCCCGGGGCGGGGAGCTGTTTTTT. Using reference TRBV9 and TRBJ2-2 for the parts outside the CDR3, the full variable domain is DSGVTQTPKHLITATGQRVTLRCSPRSGDLSVYWYQQSLDQGLQFLIQYYNGEERAKGNILERFSAQQFPDLHSELNLSSLELGDSALYFCASSSSSGRARGGELFFGEGSRLTVL.

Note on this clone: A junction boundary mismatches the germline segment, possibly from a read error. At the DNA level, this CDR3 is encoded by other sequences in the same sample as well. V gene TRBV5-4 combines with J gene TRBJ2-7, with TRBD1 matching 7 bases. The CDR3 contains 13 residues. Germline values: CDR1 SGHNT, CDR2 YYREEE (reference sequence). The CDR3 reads CASSRDSGYEQYF. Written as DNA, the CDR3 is TGCGCCAGCAGCAGGGACAGCGGCTACGAGCAGTACTTC.

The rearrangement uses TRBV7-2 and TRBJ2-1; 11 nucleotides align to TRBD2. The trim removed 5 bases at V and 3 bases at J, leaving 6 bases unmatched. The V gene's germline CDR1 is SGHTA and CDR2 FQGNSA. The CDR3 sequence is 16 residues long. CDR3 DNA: TGTGCCAGCAGCAACCTAGCGGGAGGAGTCTACAATGAGCAGTTCTTC. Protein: CASSNLAGGVYNEQFF.